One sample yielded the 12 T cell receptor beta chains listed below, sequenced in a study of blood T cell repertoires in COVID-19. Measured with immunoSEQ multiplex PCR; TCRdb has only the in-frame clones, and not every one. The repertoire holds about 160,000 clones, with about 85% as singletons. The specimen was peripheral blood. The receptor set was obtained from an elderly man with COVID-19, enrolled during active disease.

CDR3 residues: CASSLQGASSYEQYF. The CDR3 region has the DNA TGTGCCAGCAGCTTACAGGGGGCCAGCTCCTACGAGCAGTACTTC. The rearrangement links TRBV7-6 to TRBJ2-7, with 8 bases lining up with TRBD1. The CDR3 sequence is 15 residues long. The V gene's germline CDR1 is SGHVS and CDR2 FNYEAQ. V lost 2 bases and J lost 0; bases outside the gene matches: 3.

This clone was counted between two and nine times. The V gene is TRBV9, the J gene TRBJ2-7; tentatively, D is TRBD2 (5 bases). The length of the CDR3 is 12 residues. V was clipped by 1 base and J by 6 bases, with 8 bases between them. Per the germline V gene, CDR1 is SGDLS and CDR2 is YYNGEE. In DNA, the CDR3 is TGTGCCAGCAGCGTAACCGGAGGCGAGCAGTACTTC. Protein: CASSVTGGEQYF.

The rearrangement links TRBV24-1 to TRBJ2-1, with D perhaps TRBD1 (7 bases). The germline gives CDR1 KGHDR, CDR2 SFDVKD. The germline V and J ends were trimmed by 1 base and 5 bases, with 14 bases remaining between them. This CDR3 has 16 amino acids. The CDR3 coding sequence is TGTGCCACCAGTGATTTCCGGCAGGGGGAGGACAATGAGCAGTTCTTC. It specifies CATSDFRQGEDNEQFF.

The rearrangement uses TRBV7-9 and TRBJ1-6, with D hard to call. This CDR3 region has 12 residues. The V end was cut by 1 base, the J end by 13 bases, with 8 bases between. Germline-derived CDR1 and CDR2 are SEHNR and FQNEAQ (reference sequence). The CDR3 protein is CASSLEWAPLHF. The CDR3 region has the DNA TGTGCCAGCAGCTTAGAGTGGGCGCCCCTCCACTTT.

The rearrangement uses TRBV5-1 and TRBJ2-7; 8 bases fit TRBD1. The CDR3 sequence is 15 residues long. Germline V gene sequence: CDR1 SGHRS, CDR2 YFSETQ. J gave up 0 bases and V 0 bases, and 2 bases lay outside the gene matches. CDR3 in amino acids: CASSLEGTGSYEQYF. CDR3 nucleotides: TGCGCCAGCAGCTTGGAGGGGACAGGCTCCTACGAGCAGTACTTC.

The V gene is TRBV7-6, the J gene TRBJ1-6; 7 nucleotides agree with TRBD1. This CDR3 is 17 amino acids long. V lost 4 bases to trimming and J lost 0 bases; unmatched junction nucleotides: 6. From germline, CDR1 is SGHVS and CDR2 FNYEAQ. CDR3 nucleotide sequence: TGTGCCAGCAGCTCCGGACAGGCCAGCTCCTATAATTCACCCCTCCACTTT. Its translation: CASSSGQASSYNSPLHF.

The CDR3 sequence: CASSQDAQGGQETQYF. The DNA of the CDR3 is TGCGCCAGCAGCCAAGATGCCCAGGGGGGCCAAGAGACCCAGTACTTC. The chain carries TRBV4-3 and TRBJ2-5, with a possible D match to TRBD1 (7 bases). V was pared by 0 bases and J by 1 base, with 12 bases between. The CDR3 spans 16 residues. The germline V gene has CDR1 LGHNA and CDR2 YSLEER.

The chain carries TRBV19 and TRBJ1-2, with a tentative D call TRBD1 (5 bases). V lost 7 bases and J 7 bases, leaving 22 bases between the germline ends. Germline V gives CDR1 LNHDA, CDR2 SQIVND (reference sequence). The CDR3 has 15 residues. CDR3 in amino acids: CASTTWGGRQAGYTF. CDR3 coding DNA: TGTGCCAGTACCACGTGGGGGGGGAGGCAGGCTGGCTACACCTTC. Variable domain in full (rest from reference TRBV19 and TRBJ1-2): DGGITQSPKYLFRKEGQNVTLSCEQNLNHDAMYWYRQDPGQGLRLIYYSQIVNDFQKGDIAEGYSVSREKKESFPLTVTSAQKNPTAFYLCASTTWGGRQAGYTFGSGTRLTVV.

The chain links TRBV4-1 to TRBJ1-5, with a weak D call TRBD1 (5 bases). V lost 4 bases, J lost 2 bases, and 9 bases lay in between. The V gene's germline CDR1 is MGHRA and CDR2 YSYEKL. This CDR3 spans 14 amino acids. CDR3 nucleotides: TGCGCCAGCAGCCCAGGGTTGGGCAATCAGCCCCAGCATTTT. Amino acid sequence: CASSPGLGNQPQHF.

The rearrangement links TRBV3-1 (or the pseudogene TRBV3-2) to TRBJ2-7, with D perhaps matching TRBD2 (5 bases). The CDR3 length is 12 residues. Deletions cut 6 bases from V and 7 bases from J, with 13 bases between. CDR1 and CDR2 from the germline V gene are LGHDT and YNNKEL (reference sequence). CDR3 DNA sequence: TGTGCCAGCAGAAACTCCCCGGGGGAGCAGTACTTC. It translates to CASRNSPGEQYF.

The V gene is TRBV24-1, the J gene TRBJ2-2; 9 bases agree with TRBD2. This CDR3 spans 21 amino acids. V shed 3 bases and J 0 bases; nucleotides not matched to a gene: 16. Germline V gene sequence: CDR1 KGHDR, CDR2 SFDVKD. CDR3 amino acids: CATSDAPGLADQKTNTGELFF. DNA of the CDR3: TGTGCCACCAGTGATGCCCCGGGACTAGCTGACCAGAAGACGAACACCGGGGAGCTGTTTTTT.

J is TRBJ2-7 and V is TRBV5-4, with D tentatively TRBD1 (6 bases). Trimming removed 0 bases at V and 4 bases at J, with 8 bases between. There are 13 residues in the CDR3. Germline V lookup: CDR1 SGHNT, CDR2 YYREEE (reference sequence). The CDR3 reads CASSLGQDYEQYF. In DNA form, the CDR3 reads TGTGCCAGCAGCTTGGGACAGGATTACGAGCAGTACTTC.